These 15 T cell receptor beta chains originate from one sample sequenced in a study of CD8 T cells in ankylosing spondylitis. TCRdb reanalysed the 5' RACE reads using MiXCR and keeps one entry per CDR3 protein. The sample lists about 240,000 distinct CDR3 sequences, roughly 10% occurring once. Sequencing input: blood, either unsorted or a sorted T cell fraction (not recorded which). All receptors derive from a male donor with ankylosing spondylitis or in good health (not recorded which).

This clonotype was detected many times. The genes are TRBV9 and TRBJ1-4; D not resolved. The V gene lost 3 bases and the J gene lost 10 bases, with 22 bases spanning the gap. Germline assignment: CDR1 SGDLS and CDR2 YYNGEE. This CDR3 spans 16 amino acids. The CDR3 DNA reads TGTGCCAGCAGCGGAGATCCGACCGCCCCCGAGGGAAAACTGTTTTTT. Protein: CASSGDPTAPEGKLFF.

At least ten counts were recorded for this clonotype. The genes are TRBV5-1 and TRBJ1-1; D call uncertain. V was cut by 7 bases and J by 3 bases, with 16 bases left in between. Germline assignment: CDR1 SGHRS and CDR2 YFSETQ. The CDR3 is made up of 14 amino acids. CDR3 sequence (DNA): TGCGCCAGCGGGTCTCCGGGTCGCGACACTGAAGCTTTCTTT. Translation: CASGSPGRDTEAFF.

This clonotype was counted many times. The CDR3: CASALTGHPNTGELFF. Here the CDR3 DNA reads TGTGCCAGCGCTCTCACCGGCCACCCAAACACCGGGGAGCTGTTTTTT. This chain connects TRBV12-3 or TRBV12-4 to TRBJ2-2; no definite D call. Trimming shortened V by 8 bases and J by 2 bases, and 18 bases separated the two germline ends. This CDR3 comprises 16 residues.

The rearrangement links TRBV18 to TRBJ2-7; D possibly corresponds to TRBD1 (5 bases). The CDR3 has 13 amino acids. Per the germline V gene, CDR1 is KGHSH and CDR2 is LQKENI. Trimming took 2 bases from V and 3 from J, leaving 8 bases between them. The CDR3 spells CASSPGHRYEQYF. The CDR3, as DNA: TGTGCCAGCTCACCAGGACACCGCTACGAGCAGTACTTC.

V is TRBV28 and J is TRBJ2-1; TRBD2 matches 10 bases. Germline V gene data show CDR1 as MDHEN and CDR2 as SYDVKM. The V segment lost 7 bases and the J segment 1 base; nucleotides outside the gene matches: 4. The CDR3 covers 15 residues. The CDR3 region is CASIPSGSSYNEQFF. The CDR3 DNA follows: TGTGCCAGCATCCCTAGCGGGAGTTCCTACAATGAGCAGTTCTTC.

This clonotype was observed at least ten times. CDR3 nucleotide sequence: TGCAGTGCTAGGTCCAGCGGGGGGGCAGTCGGGGAGCTGTTTTTT. It is translated as CSARSSGGAVGELFF. The chain uses TRBV20-1 and TRBJ2-2, with 10 bases that match TRBD2. This CDR3 region has 15 residues. In germline, CDR1 is DFQATT, CDR2 SNEGSKA (reference sequence). V was clipped by 3 bases and J by 7 bases; unmatched bases: 8.

The chain links TRBV30 to TRBJ2-1, with D possibly matching TRBD2 (6 bases). CDR1 GTSNPN and CDR2 SVGIG come from the germline V gene (reference sequence). The CDR3 spans 16 residues. The ends were cut back, 0 bases at V and 2 bases at J, with 14 bases in the middle. The CDR3 sequence is CAWSVRWLATYNEQFF. CDR3 sequence (DNA): TGTGCCTGGAGTGTACGGTGGCTAGCGACCTACAATGAGCAGTTCTTC.

This chain connects TRBV23-1 to TRBJ2-1; 7 bases are shared with TRBD1. TRBV23-1 falls under the ORF class, with uncertain function. This CDR3 is 19 amino acids long. Trimming cost V 1 base and J 2 bases; bases outside gene matches: 14. Here the CDR3 reads CASSQYSPFRGRAYNEQFF. CDR3 sequence (DNA): TGCGCCAGCAGTCAATATTCCCCTTTTAGGGGGCGCGCCTACAATGAGCAGTTCTTC.

The chain is built from TRBV6-4 and TRBJ2-2; weak D call: TRBD1 (5 bases). This CDR3 is 13 amino acids long. Deletions cut 3 bases from V and 5 bases from J, with 7 bases between. Germline CDR1 MRHNA, CDR2 SNTAGT. The CDR3 is CASSEGATGELFF. In nucleotides, the CDR3 is TGTGCCAGCAGTGAAGGGGCGACCGGGGAGCTGTTTTTT.

This clonotype turned up a few times. This sequence joins TRBV5-6 and TRBJ2-3; 12 nucleotides align to TRBD2. The trim removed 0 bases at V and 7 bases at J, leaving 6 bases unmatched. CDR1 is SGHDT, CDR2 YYEEEE, per germline. The CDR3 consists of 16 residues. In DNA, the CDR3 is TGTGCCAGCAGCTTGGCGGCTAGCGGGGGGGCAAATACGCAGTATTTT. Protein sequence: CASSLAASGGANTQYF.

The chain has TRBV5-1 and TRBJ2-3; 8 bases fit TRBD2. Germline lookup yields CDR1 SGHRS and CDR2 YFSETQ. Trimming took 0 bases from V and 7 from J; bases not matched to a gene: 7. This CDR3 is 15 amino acids long. CDR3 bases: TGCGCCAGCAGCTTGGCCCCGGGAGGGGTGAATACGCAGTATTTT. Translation gives CASSLAPGGVNTQYF.

This chain links TRBV7-3 with TRBJ2-2; either TRBD1 or TRBD2 may supply D (5 bases each). V lost 2 bases, J lost 9 bases, and 10 bases lay in between. Looked up from germline, CDR1 is SGHTA and CDR2 is FQGTGA. This CDR3 region has 13 residues. CDR3 in DNA: TGTGCCAGCAGCTTAGAGGGGCATCGGGAGCTGTTTTTT. Its translation is CASSLEGHRELFF. The entire variable domain, with the rest obtained from reference TRBV7-3 and TRBJ2-2, is as follows: GAGVSQTPSNKVTEKGKYVELRCDPISGHTALYWYRQSLGQGPEFLIYFQGTGAADDSGLPNDRFFAVRPEGSVSTLKIQRTERGDSAVYLCASSLEGHRELFFGEGSRLTVL.

This clonotype was detected many times. J is TRBJ2-7 and V is TRBV10-3; D possibly corresponds to TRBD2 (6 bases). Germline assignment: CDR1 ENHRY and CDR2 SYGVKD. The CDR3 extends over 14 amino acids. Trimming removed 0 bases at V and 5 bases at J, with 11 bases between. The CDR3 protein is CAISESPGVHEQYF. DNA for the CDR3: TGTGCCATCAGTGAGTCGCCGGGAGTGCACGAGCAGTACTTC.

This clonotype appeared a few times. The CDR3 loop reads CASSVTGTDSQDTQYF. CDR3 DNA: TGTGCCAGCAGTGTGACAGGGACGGACTCTCAAGATACGCAGTATTTT. The J gene is TRBJ2-3, the V gene TRBV25-1, with 7 bases matching TRBD1. The junction had 12 bases not matched to a gene; V was cut back by 4 bases and J by 5 bases. The CDR3 is made up of 16 amino acids. Germline CDR1 MGHDK, CDR2 SYGVNS.

The V gene is TRBV12-3 or TRBV12-4, the J gene TRBJ2-4, with a possible D match to TRBD1 (6 bases). The CDR3 is 14 amino acids. The V and J ends lost 6 bases and 8 bases respectively, with 17 bases between them. CDR3 DNA sequence: TGTGCCAGCAGAAAAACGGGACATAACGACATTCAGTACTTC. It is translated as CASRKTGHNDIQYF.